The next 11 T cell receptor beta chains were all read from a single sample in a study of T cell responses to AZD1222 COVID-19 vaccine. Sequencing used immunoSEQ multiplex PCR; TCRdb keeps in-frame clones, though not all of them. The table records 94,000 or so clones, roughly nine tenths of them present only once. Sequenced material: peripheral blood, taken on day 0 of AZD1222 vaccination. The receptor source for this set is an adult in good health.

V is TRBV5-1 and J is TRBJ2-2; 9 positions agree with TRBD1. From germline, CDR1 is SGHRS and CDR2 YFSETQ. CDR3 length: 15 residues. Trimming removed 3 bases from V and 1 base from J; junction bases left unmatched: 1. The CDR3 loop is CASSWDRVNTGELFF. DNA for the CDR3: TGCGCCAGCAGCTGGGACAGGGTGAACACCGGGGAGCTGTTTTTT.

CDR3 nucleotides: TGTGCCAGCAGTGACTACCTTCCGGGACACCAGAGAAGCACAGATACGCAGTATTTT. Protein: CASSDYLPGHQRSTDTQYF. V gene TRBV28 combines with J gene TRBJ2-3; tentative D call: TRBD1 (6 bases). Germline CDR1 is MDHEN and CDR2 is SYDVKM. The CDR3 spans 19 residues. The ends were cut back, 5 bases at V and 0 bases at J, with 24 bases in the middle.

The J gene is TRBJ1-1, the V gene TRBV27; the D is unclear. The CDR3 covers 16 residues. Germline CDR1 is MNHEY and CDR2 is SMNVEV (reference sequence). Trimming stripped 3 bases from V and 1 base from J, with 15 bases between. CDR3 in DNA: TGTGCCAGCAGTTTTCTCAACCGGGGAAGGAACACTGAAGCTTTCTTT. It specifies CASSFLNRGRNTEAFF.

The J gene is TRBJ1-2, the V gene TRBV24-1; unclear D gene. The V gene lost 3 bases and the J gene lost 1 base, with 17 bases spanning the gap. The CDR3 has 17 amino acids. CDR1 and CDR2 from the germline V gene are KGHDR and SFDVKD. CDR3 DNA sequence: TGTGCCACCAGTGATGGGGTTTTCCCCGGAGGTAACTATGGCTACACCTTC. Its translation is CATSDGVFPGGNYGYTF.

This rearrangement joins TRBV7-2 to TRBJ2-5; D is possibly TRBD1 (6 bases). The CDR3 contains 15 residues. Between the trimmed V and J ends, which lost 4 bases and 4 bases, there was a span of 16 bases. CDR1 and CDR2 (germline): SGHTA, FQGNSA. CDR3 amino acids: CASSSAGDRGETQYF. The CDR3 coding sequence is TGTGCCAGCAGCTCTGCAGGGGATAGGGGAGAGACCCAGTACTTC.

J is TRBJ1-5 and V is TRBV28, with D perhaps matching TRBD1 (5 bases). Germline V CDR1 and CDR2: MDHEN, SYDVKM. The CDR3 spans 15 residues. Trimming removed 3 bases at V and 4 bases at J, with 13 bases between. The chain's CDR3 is CASSLAGSRNQPQHF. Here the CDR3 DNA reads TGTGCCAGCAGTTTGGCAGGGTCAAGGAATCAGCCCCAGCATTTT.

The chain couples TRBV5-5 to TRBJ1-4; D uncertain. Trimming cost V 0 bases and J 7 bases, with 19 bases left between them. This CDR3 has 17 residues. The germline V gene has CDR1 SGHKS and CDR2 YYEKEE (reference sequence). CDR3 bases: TGTGCCAGCAGCTTGGTTCATATGGGAATCTCGATTGAAAAACTGTTTTTT. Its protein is CASSLVHMGISIEKLFF.

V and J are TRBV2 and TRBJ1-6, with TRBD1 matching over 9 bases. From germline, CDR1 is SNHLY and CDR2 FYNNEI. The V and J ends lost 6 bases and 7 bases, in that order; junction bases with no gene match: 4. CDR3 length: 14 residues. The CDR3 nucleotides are TGTGCCAGCAGCCCGGGACAGGGCAATTCACCCCTCCACTTT. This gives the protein CASSPGQGNSPLHF.

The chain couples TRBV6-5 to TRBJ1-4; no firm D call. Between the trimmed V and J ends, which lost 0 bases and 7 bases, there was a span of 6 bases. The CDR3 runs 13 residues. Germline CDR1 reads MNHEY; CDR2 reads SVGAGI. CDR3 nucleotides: TGTGCCAGCAGTTACTCGGGCGGTGAAAAACTGTTTTTT. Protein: CASSYSGGEKLFF.

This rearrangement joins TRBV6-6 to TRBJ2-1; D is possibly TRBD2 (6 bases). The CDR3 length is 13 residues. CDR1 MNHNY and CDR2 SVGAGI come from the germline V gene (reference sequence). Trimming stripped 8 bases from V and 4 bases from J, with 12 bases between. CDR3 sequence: CASLPGTYNEQFF. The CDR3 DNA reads TGTGCCAGCCTCCCCGGGACTTACAATGAGCAGTTCTTC.

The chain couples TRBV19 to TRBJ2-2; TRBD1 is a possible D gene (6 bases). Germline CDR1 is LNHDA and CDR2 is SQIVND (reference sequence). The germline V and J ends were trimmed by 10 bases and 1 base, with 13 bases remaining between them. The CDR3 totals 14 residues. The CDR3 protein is CATHLTGNTGELFF. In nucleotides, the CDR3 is TGTGCCACCCACCTGACAGGGAACACCGGGGAGCTGTTTTTT.